Each of the 10 T cell receptor beta chains below was sequenced from the same sample in a study of blood T cell repertoires in COVID-19. Profiled with immunoSEQ multiplex PCR; TCRdb holds only in-frame clones, not every one. Of 95,000 to 150,000 clones listed, around 80% were seen once; the top ten hold roughly 16%. The sample taken for sequencing was peripheral blood. The origin of the receptors is a man aged 55 to 70 with active or convalescent COVID-19.

This clone occurred many times. The CDR3 loop reads CSVQTGELFF. CDR3 in DNA: TGCAGCGTTCAAACCGGGGAGCTGTTTTTT. This sequence joins TRBV29-1 and TRBJ2-2; D gene ambiguous. The CDR3 length is 10 residues. In germline, CDR1 is SQVTM, CDR2 ANQGSEA. Trimming cost V 5 bases and J 5 bases, with 3 bases left between them.

J is TRBJ2-1 and V is TRBV5-4, with D uncertain. Trimming removed 2 bases from V and 0 bases from J, with 9 bases in between. Per germline, CDR1 SGHNT and CDR2 YYREEE (reference sequence). The length of the CDR3 is 15 residues. The CDR3 protein is CASSFDMSSYNEQFF. The DNA of the CDR3 is TGTGCCAGCAGCTTCGACATGAGCTCCTACAATGAGCAGTTCTTC. Full variable domain (outside the CDR3, taken from reference TRBV5-4 and TRBJ2-1): ETGVTQSPTHLIKTRGQQVTLRCSSQSGHNTVSWYQQALGQGPQFIFQYYREEENGRGNFPPRFSGLQFPNYSSELNVNALELDDSALYLCASSFDMSSYNEQFFGPGTRLTVL.

V is TRBV7-9 and J is TRBJ2-7; D gene uncertain. CDR1 and CDR2 from the germline V gene are SEHNR and FQNEAQ (reference sequence). V lost 5 bases, J lost 6 bases, and 17 bases lay in between. The CDR3 covers 14 residues. The CDR3 region has the DNA TGTGCCAGCAGCCCTCACCAGGCGACAAGCGAGCAGTACTTC. Its protein is CASSPHQATSEQYF.

The chain carries TRBV6-5 and TRBJ2-7; 7 bases agree with TRBD2. V trimming: 5 bases; J trimming: 0 bases; junction bases outside the gene matches: 7. The CDR3 length is 15 residues. Germline V gene data show CDR1 as MNHEY and CDR2 as SVGAGI. DNA for the CDR3: TGTGCCAGCAGTCCTAGCGGAGGGAGCTCCTACGAGCAGTACTTC. This translates into CASSPSGGSSYEQYF.

This sequence joins TRBV7-9 and TRBJ1-2, with D possibly matching TRBD1 (5 bases). CDR1 and CDR2 (germline): SEHNR, FQNEAQ (reference sequence). The ends were cut back, 5 bases at V and 2 bases at J, with 18 bases in the middle. The CDR3 runs to 16 residues. CDR3 in amino acids: CASSPSVGGRNYGYTF. CDR3 nucleotide sequence: TGTGCCAGCAGCCCCTCCGTCGGGGGTAGGAACTATGGCTACACCTTC.

The chain combines TRBV18 with TRBJ1-3; TRBD1 agrees at 11 bases. Germline CDR1 reads KGHSH; CDR2 reads LQKENI. The V segment lost 2 bases and the J segment 0 bases; nucleotides outside the gene matches: 6. This CDR3 spans 18 amino acids. The CDR3 reads CASSPRTGGTNSGNTIYF. The CDR3 DNA reads TGTGCCAGCTCACCAAGGACAGGGGGCACTAACTCTGGAAACACCATATATTTT.

This chain links TRBV6-6 with TRBJ2-1, with 9 bases fitting TRBD2. This CDR3 comprises 15 residues. The V segment lost 5 bases and the J segment 9 bases; nucleotides outside the gene matches: 11. Germline V gene lookup returns CDR1 MNHNY and CDR2 SVGAGI (reference sequence). The CDR3 region is CASSALSGRLGEQFF. DNA for the CDR3: TGTGCCAGCAGTGCCCTTAGCGGGAGACTGGGTGAGCAGTTCTTC.

J is TRBJ1-5 and V is TRBV3-1 (or the pseudogene TRBV3-2); possible D gene TRBD1, 5 bases. Germline CDR1 LGHDT, CDR2 YNNKEL (reference sequence). The CDR3 sequence is 18 residues long. Trimming removed 4 bases from V and 0 bases from J, with 19 bases in between. CDR3 protein: CASSPALGGTVSNQPQHF. CDR3 DNA: TGTGCCAGCAGCCCCGCCTTGGGAGGGACGGTTAGCAATCAGCCCCAGCATTTT.

The chain carries TRBV11-3 and TRBJ2-2, with TRBD1 identical over 9 bases. Germline lookup yields CDR1 SGHNT and CDR2 YENEEA. V lost 5 bases, J lost 4 bases, and 5 bases stayed unmatched. There are 15 residues in the CDR3. CDR3 loop: CASSPRTGVTGELFF. CDR3 coding DNA: TGTGCCAGCAGCCCAAGGACAGGGGTCACCGGGGAGCTGTTTTTT. Variable domain in full (rest from reference TRBV11-3 and TRBJ2-2): EAGVVQSPRYKIIEKKQPVAFWCNPISGHNTLYWYLQNLGQGPELLIRYENEEAVDDSQLPKDRFSAERLKGVDSTLKIQPAELGDSAVYLCASSPRTGVTGELFFGEGSRLTVL.

J is TRBJ1-4 and V is TRBV28; a weak D match, TRBD1 (5 bases). Trimming cost V 2 bases and J 8 bases, with 18 bases left between them. The V gene's germline CDR1 is MDHEN and CDR2 SYDVKM. The CDR3 runs to 16 residues. The chain's CDR3 is CASSLTRGAGEEKLFF. In nucleotides, the CDR3 is TGTGCCAGCAGTTTAACTCGTGGGGCCGGAGAGGAAAAACTGTTTTTT. Combining the CDR3 with reference TRBV28 and TRBJ1-4 gives the whole variable domain DVKVTQSSRYLVKRTGEKVFLECVQDMDHENMFWYRQDPGLGLRLIYFSYDVKMKEKGDIPEGYSVSREKKERFSLILESASTNQTSMYLCASSLTRGAGEEKLFFGSGTQLSVL.